The clone carrying this T cell receptor beta chain was recorded a few times. Its antigen remains unidentified. The sample is drawn from a study of cytomegalovirus exposure and HLA in healthy donors. Study-wide results and caveats: Cytomegalovirus association was listed for around 180 TCR beta chains. With high specificity and sensitivity, the classifier reportedly diagnosed cytomegalovirus status. One later analysis, an examination of the 90 to 150 validation repertoires, found that first-cohort TCR clusters tended to co-occur in them.

The CDR3 runs 15 residues. The V end lost 5 bases, the J end lost 0 bases, and 13 bases lay between the germline ends. Germline loops: CDR1 LGHNA, CDR2 YSLEER. Sequenced by immunoSEQ multiplex PCR; TCRdb stores in-frame clones only, minus some. Of some 330,000 clones in the sample, 70% to 90% were seen once. This TCR derives from a woman between 18 and 29 years old in good health and CMV-seronegative. V usage is TRBV4-3 and J usage is TRBJ1-1, with a possible D match to TRBD1 (6 bases). Input material: PBMCs. As DNA, the CDR3 is TGCGCCAGCAGCTACAGGGCGCTCATGAACACTGAAGCTTTCTTT. Residues: CASSYRALMNTEAFF.